The clone carrying this T cell receptor (beta chain) was observed a handful of times. This entry belongs to a study of T-cell reconstitution after alpha-beta-depleted transplantation in children. The TCRbeta library incorporated unique molecular identifiers. Each CDR3 protein gets one entry after TCRdb re-called the PCR reads with MiXCR. The sample records 500,000 to 600,000 distinct CDR3 sequences, about 30% being singletons. Trimming removed 5 bases from V and 1 base from J, with 13 bases in between. The CDR3 has 15 residues. CDR1 is KGHDR and CDR2 is SFDVKD in the germline V gene. V and J are TRBV24-1 and TRBJ2-5; D may be TRBD1 or TRBD2 (5 bases each). The sample here was PBMCs from the stem cell graft donor, taken from the stem cell graft. The sequence was obtained from a human donor who donated a stem cell graft to a child with aplastic anemia. The CDR3 DNA is TGTGCCACCAGTGCGAGGGGCAGACTCCAAGAGACCCAGTACTTC. This translates into CATSARGRLQETQYF.